This T cell receptor (beta chain) emerged from a study of blood T cell repertoires in COVID-19. Study as a whole: From T cells, B-cell-depleted T cells, or PBMCs came the material, which was cDNA or gDNA.

The repertoire was sequenced with immunoSEQ multiplex PCR; TCRdb's copy has only in-frame clones and lacks some. Here the sample spans 200,000 to 250,000 clones, more than 70% being singletons. Trimming took 4 bases from V and 2 from J, leaving 19 bases between them. This CDR3 has 16 amino acids. Germline V gene data show CDR1 as SGHRS and CDR2 as YFSETQ. The rearrangement joins TRBV5-1 to TRBJ2-7, with D maybe TRBD2 (6 bases). Specimen: peripheral blood. The source is an older woman with acute or convalescent COVID-19. CDR3 region: CASSPGRELGTYEQYF. CDR3 DNA: TGCGCCAGCAGCCCCGGTCGGGAGCTAGGTACCTACGAGCAGTACTTC.